This T cell receptor (beta chain) was profiled in a study of control samples from healthy donors and cancer patients. Concerning this clone itself: The germline gene is not matched at one end of the junction; a read error may be the cause.

Sequenced by immunoSEQ multiplex PCR; TCRdb stores in-frame clones only, minus some. The top ten clones hold under 3% of a sample with 60,000 to 75,000 clones, approximately 87% of them seen once. Germline V gene lookup returns CDR1 SGHNT and CDR2 YYREEE (reference sequence). The CDR3 sequence is 15 residues long. The chain carries TRBV5-4 and TRBJ2-2, with D perhaps TRBD2 (5 bases). This clonotype was sampled from a woman in her fifties or sixties with head and neck cancer. Sequences were obtained from PBMCs. CDR3 in amino acids: CASSLGPRNTGEPFF. The CDR3 bases are TGTGCCAGCAGCTTGGGTCCCCGGAACACCGGGGAGCCGTTTTTT.